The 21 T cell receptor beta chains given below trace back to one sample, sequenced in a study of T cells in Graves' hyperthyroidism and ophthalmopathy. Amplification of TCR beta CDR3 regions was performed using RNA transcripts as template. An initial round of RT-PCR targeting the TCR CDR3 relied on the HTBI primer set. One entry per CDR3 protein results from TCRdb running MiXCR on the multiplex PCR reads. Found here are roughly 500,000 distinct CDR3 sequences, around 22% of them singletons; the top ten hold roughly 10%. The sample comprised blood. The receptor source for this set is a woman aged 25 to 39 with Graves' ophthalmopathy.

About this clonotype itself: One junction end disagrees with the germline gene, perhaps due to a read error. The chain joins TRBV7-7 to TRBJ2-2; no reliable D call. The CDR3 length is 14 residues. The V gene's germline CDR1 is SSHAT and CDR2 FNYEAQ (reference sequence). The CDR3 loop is CASSLAYYTRELFF. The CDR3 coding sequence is TGTGCTAGCAGCTTAGCTTATTACACCAGGGAGCTGTTTTTT.

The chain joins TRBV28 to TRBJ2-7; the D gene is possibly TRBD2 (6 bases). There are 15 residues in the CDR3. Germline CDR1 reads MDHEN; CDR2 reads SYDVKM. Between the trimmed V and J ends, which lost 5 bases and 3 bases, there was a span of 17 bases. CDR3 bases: TGTGCCAGCAGTCCAGGATGGCGGGGAAGCTACGAGCAGTACTTC. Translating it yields CASSPGWRGSYEQYF.

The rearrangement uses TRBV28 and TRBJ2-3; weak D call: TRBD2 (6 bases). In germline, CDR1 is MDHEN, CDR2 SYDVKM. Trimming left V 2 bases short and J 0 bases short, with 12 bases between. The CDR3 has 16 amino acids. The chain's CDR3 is CASSLGLASSTDTQYF. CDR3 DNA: TGTGCCAGCAGTTTAGGTCTAGCGAGCAGCACAGATACGCAGTATTTT.

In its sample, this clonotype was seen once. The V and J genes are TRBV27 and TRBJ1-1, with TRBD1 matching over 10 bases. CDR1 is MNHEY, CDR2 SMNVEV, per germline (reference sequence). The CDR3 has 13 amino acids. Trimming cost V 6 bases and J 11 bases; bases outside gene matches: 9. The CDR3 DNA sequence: TGTGCCAGCAGCATTCGGGGACAGGGGTGGGCTTTCTTT. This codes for CASSIRGQGWAFF.

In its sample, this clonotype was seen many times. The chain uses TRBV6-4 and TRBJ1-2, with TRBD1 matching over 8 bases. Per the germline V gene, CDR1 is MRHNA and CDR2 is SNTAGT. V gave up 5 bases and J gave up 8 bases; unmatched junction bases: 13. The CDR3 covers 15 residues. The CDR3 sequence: CASSQTQGAFGGYTF. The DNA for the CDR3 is TGTGCCAGCAGTCAAACCCAGGGGGCTTTTGGAGGCTACACCTTC.

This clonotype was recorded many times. The CDR3 is CSAVGDGTDQETQYF. CDR3 in DNA: TGCAGTGCCGTGGGGGATGGGACAGACCAAGAGACCCAGTACTTC. V usage is TRBV20-1 and J usage is TRBJ2-5, with 7 positions matching TRBD1. Germline V gene data show CDR1 as DFQATT and CDR2 as SNEGSKA (reference sequence). This CDR3 has 15 amino acids. V trimming: 6 bases; J trimming: 0 bases; junction bases outside the gene matches: 10.

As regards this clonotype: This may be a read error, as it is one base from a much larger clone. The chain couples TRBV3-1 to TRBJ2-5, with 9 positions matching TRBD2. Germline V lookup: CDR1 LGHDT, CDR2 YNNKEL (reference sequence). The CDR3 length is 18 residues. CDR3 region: CASSQSRGGRALQETKYF. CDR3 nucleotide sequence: TGTGCCAGCAGCCAATCGCGGGGGGGCCGTGCACTACAAGAGACCAAGTACTTC.

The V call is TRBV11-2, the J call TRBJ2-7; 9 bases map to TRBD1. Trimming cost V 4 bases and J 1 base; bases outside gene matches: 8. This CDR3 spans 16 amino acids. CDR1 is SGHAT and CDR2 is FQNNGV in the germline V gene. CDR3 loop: CASSYPRTGESYEQYF. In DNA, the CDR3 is TGTGCCAGCAGCTACCCAAGGACAGGGGAATCCTACGAGCAGTACTTC.

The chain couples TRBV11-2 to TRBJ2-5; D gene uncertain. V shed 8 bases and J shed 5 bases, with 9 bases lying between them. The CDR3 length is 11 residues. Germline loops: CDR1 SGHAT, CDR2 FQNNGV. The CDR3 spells CASPMGETQYF. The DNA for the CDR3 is TGTGCCAGCCCGATGGGCGAGACCCAGTACTTC.

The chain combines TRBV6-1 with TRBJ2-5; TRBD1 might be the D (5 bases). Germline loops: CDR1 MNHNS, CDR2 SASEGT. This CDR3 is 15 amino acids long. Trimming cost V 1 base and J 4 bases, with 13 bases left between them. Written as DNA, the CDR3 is TGTGCCAGCAGTGAAGGTGGCCAGGGTGGAGAGACCCAGTACTTC. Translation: CASSEGGQGGETQYF.

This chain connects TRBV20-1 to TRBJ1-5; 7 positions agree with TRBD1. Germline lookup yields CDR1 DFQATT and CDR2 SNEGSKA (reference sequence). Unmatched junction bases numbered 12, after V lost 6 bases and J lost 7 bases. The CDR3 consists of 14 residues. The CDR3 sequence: CSAATGVSGQPQHF. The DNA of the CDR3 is TGCAGTGCCGCAACAGGGGTTTCGGGACAGCCCCAGCATTTT.

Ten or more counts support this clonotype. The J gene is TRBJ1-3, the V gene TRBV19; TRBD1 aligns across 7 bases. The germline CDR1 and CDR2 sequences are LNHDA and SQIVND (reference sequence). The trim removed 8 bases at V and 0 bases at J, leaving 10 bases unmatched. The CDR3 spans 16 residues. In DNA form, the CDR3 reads TGTGCCAGTCGACAAGGGGGCGGCAACTCTGGAAACACCATATATTTT. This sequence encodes CASRQGGGNSGNTIYF.

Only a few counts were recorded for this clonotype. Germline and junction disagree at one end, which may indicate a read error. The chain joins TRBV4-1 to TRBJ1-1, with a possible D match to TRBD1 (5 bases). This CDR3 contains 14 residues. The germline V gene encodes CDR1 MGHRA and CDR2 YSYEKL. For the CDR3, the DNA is TGCGCCAGCAGCCATGCCGGGGGGGTCACTGGAGCTTTCTTT. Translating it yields CASSHAGGVTGAFF.

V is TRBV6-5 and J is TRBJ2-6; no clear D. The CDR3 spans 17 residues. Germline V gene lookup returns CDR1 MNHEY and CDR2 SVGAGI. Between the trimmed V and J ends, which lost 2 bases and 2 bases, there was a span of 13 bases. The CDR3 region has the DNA TGTGCCAGCAGTTACCTAGACTCCTCGGCTGGGGCCAACGTCCTGACTTTC. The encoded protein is CASSYLDSSAGANVLTF.

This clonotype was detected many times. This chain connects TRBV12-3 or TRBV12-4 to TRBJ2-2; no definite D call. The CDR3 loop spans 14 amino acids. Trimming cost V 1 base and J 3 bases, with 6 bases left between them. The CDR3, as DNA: TGTGCCAGCAGTTTAGGTACTTACACCGGGGAGCTGTTTTTT. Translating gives CASSLGTYTGELFF.

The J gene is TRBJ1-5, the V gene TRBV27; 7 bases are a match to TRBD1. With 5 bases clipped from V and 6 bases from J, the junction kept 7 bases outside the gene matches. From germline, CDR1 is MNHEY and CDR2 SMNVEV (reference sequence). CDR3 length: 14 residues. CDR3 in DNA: TGTGCCAGCAGTAAACAGGGGAGGTTTCAGCCCCAGCATTTT. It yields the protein CASSKQGRFQPQHF.

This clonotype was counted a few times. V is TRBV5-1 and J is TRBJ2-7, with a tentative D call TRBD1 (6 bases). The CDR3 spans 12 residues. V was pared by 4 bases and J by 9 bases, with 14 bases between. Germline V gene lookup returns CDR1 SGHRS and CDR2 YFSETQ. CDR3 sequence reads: CASSLGHVGQYF. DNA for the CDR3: TGCGCCAGCAGCCTGGGACACGTCGGGCAGTACTTC.

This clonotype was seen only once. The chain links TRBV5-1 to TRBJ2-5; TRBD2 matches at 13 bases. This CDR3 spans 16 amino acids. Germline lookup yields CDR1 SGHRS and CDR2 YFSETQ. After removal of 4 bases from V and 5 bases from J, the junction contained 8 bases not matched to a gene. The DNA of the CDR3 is TGCGCCAGCAGCGCACCGGGACTAGCGGGATCGGAGACCCAGTACTTC. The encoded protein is CASSAPGLAGSETQYF.

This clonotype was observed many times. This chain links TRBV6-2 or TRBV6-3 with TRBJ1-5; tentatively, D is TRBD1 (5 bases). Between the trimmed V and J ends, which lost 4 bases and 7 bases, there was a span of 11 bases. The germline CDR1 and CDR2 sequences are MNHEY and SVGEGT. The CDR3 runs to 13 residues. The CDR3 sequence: CASSWGDSQPQHF. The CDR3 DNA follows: TGTGCCAGCAGTTGGGGCGACAGCCAGCCCCAGCATTTT.

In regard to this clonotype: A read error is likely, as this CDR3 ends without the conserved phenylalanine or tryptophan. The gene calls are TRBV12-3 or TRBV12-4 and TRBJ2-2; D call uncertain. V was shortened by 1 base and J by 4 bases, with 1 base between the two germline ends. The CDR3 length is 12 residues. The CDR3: CASSLGTGELFV. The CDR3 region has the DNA TGTGCCAGCAGTTTAGGCACCGGGGAGCTGTTTGTT.

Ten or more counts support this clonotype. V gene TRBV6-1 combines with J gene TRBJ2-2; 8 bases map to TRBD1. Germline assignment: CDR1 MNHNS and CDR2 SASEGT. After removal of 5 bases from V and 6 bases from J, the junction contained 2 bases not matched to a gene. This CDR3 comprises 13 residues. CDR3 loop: CASSKQGAGELFF. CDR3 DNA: TGTGCCAGCAGTAAACAGGGGGCCGGGGAGCTGTTTTTT.